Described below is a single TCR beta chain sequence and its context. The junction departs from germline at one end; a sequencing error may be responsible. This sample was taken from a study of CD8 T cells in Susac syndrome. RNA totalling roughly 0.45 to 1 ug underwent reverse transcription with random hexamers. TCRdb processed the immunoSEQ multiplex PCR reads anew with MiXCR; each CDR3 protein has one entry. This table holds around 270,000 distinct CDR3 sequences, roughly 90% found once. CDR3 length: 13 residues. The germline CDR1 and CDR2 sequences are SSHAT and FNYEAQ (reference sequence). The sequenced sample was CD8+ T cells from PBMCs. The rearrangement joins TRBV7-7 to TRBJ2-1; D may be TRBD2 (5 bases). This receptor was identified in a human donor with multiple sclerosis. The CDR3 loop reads CASSLGLGSEQFF. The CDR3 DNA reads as TGTGCTAGCAGCTTAGGCCTGGGGAGTGAGCAGTTCTTC.